This T cell receptor beta chain was recovered during a study of PD-1 blockade in classical Hodgkin lymphoma. General study findings and limits: In newly diagnosed patients, baseline TCR diversity was reportedly below that of healthy donors. Repertoire differences have undefined causes, possibly disease activity or prior therapy. Patients starting nivolumab under 1 year after ASCT were excluded.

Produced via immunoSEQ multiplex PCR; TCRdb's table is partial and in-frame only. The sample lists about 94,000 clones; roughly 89% were seen once. All the patients suffered relapse after autologous stem cell transplantation, and brentuximab vedotin exposure differed. Patients had relapsed/refractory classical Hodgkin lymphoma with complete response, partial response or progressive disease as best response. Worth noting for this clone: The antigen is unknown.

Germline-derived CDR1 and CDR2 are MNHEY and SVGAGI. The CDR3 is 12 residues long. V shed 8 bases and J shed 1 base, with 8 bases lying between them. The material was peripheral blood mononuclear cells (PBMCs), obtained before the second cycle of nivolumab. This TCR was sampled from a human donor with classical Hodgkin lymphoma. The chain combines TRBV6-5 with TRBJ2-5; possible D gene TRBD2, 7 bases. The CDR3 reads CASGGAQETQYF. CDR3 in DNA: TGTGCCAGCGGGGGGGCCCAAGAGACCCAGTACTTC.